These T cell receptor beta chains were read from a single sample in a study of cytomegalovirus exposure and HLA in healthy donors. Sequenced by immunoSEQ multiplex PCR; TCRdb stores in-frame clones only, minus some. The sample holds 120,000 to 150,000 clones, 80% to 85% seen once. The material sequenced was PBMCs. The receptors shown here come from a woman in her thirties in good health and CMV-seronegative. The CDR3 runs from the conserved cysteine through the conserved F or W. The order of the fields is clone size, D gene, V gene, J gene, CDR3 protein, CDR3 DNA. D genes are given only for firm matches. Clone size is stated in some rows and not others, as once, few, many or a class when expanded.

size: -
D: -
V: TRBV20-1
J: TRBJ2-3
CDR3: CSARAADTQYF
DNA: TGCAGTGCTAGAGCAGCAGATACGCAGTATTTT

size: -
D: -
V: TRBV30
J: TRBJ1-3
CDR3: CAWRDSGNTIYF
DNA: TGTGCCTGGAGAGACTCCGGAAACACCATATATTTT

size: once
D: -
V: TRBV10-3
J: TRBJ1-1
CDR3: CAIIEGGGTKAFF
DNA: TGTGCCATCATTGAGGGGGGGGGAACTAAAGCTTTCTTT

size: -
D: -
V: TRBV7-3
J: TRBJ2-1
CDR3: CASSLAGSSYNEQFF
DNA: TGTGCCAGCAGCTTAGCCGGGAGCTCCTACAATGAGCAGTTCTTC

size: once
D: -
V: TRBV5-4
J: TRBJ1-1
CDR3: CASSLAGYRPYHEAFF
DNA: TGTGCCAGCAGCCTCGCGGGGTATCGCCCATATCATGAAGCTTTCTTT

size: -
D: TRBD1
V: TRBV30
J: TRBJ1-1
CDR3: CAWRWGDRDTEAFF
DNA: TGTGCCTGGAGGTGGGGGGACAGGGACACTGAAGCTTTCTTT

size: -
D: TRBD2
V: TRBV29-1
J: TRBJ2-7
CDR3: CSVQLAVSFSYEQYF
DNA: TGCAGCGTCCAACTAGCGGTGTCTTTCTCCTACGAGCAGTACTTC

size: -
D: -
V: TRBV5-4
J: TRBJ1-2
CDR3: CASRNAAGGAEGYTF
DNA: TGTGCCAGCAGGAATGCGGCGGGGGGGGCGGAGGGCTACACCTTC

size: -
D: -
V: TRBV10-2
J: TRBJ2-5
CDR3: CASSELGDRSGEQYF
DNA: TGCGCCAGCAGTGAGTTAGGGGACCGCTCGGGAGAGCAGTACTTC

size: -
D: -
V: TRBV4-3
J: TRBJ1-1
CDR3: CASSRVGASTEAFF
DNA: TGCGCCAGCAGCCGAGTGGGGGCGAGCACTGAAGCTTTCTTT

size: -
D: -
V: TRBV15
J: TRBJ2-3
CDR3: CATSRAATGRGTDTQYF
DNA: TGTGCCACCAGCAGGGCAGCGACAGGACGGGGCACAGATACGCAGTATTTT

size: -
D: -
V: TRBV15
J: TRBJ2-7
CDR3: CATSRLTVPLSYEQYF
DNA: TGTGCCACCAGCAGGTTGACAGTCCCCCTCTCCTACGAGCAGTACTTC

size: -
D: TRBD1
V: TRBV2
J: TRBJ1-4
CDR3: CASSDGTEREKLFF
DNA: TGTGCCAGCAGTGATGGGACAGAGAGGGAAAAACTGTTTTTT

size: -
D: -
V: TRBV27
J: TRBJ2-7
CDR3: CASSLGHFYEQYF
DNA: TGTGCCAGCAGTTTAGGTCACTTCTACGAGCAGTACTTC

size: -
D: TRBD1
V: TRBV5-4
J: TRBJ2-2
CDR3: CASSLGGGDDTGELFF
DNA: TGTGCCAGCAGCTTGGGAGGGGGCGACGACACCGGGGAGCTGTTTTTT

size: -
D: -
V: TRBV2
J: TRBJ2-7
CDR3: CASQWGPVGAEQYF
DNA: TGTGCCAGCCAGTGGGGGCCCGTAGGTGCCGAGCAGTACTTC

size: -
D: -
V: TRBV15
J: TRBJ2-3
CDR3: CASGPRIASDTQYF
DNA: TGTGCCTCTGGCCCGAGGATCGCCTCAGATACGCAGTATTTT

size: -
D: -
V: TRBV9
J: TRBJ1-5
CDR3: CASSVAGNSNQPQHF
DNA: TGTGCCAGCAGCGTAGCGGGAAATAGCAATCAGCCCCAGCATTTT